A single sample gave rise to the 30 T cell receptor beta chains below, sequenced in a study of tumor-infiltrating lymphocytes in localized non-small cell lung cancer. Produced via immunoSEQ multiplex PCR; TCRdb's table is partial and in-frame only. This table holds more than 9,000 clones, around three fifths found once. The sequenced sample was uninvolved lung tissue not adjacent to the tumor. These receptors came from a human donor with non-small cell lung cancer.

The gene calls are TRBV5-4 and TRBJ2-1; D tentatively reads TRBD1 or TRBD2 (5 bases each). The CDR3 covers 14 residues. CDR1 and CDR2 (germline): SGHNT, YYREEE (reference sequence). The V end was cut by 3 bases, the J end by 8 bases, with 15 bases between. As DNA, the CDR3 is TGTGCCAGCAGCTCTAGGGGACCGGCGGATGAGCAGTTCTTC. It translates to CASSSRGPADEQFF.

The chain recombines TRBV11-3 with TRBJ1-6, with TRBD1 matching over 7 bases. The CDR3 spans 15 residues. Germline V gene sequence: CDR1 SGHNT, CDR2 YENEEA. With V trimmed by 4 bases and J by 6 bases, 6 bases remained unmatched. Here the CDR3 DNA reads TGTGCCAGCAGCTCCGGACAGGTCCTTAATTCACCCCTCCACTTT. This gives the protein CASSSGQVLNSPLHF.

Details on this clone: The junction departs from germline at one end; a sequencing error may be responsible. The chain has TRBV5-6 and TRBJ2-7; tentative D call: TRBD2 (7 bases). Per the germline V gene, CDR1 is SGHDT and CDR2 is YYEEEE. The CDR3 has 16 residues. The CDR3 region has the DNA TGTGCCAGCAGCTCCCTGGGGGAGGGGGTTACCTACGGGCAGTACTTC. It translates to CASSSLGEGVTYGQYF.

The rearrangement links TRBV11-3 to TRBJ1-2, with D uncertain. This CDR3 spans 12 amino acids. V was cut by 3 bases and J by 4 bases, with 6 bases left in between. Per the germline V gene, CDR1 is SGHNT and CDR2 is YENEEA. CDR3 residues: CASSFSSYGYTF. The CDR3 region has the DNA TGTGCCAGCAGCTTTTCCAGCTATGGCTACACCTTC.

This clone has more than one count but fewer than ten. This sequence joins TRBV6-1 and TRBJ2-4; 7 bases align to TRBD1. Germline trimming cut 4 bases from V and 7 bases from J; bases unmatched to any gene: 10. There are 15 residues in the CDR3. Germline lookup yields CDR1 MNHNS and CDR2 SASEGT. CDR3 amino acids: CASSGRQGKVNIQYF. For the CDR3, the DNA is TGTGCCAGCAGTGGTCGACAGGGCAAGGTCAACATTCAGTACTTC.

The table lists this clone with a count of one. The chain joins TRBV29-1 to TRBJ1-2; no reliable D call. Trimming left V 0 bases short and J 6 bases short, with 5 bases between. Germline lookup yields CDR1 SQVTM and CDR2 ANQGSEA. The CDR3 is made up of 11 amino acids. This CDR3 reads CSVEDANGYTF. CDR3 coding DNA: TGCAGCGTTGAAGATGCAAATGGCTACACCTTC.

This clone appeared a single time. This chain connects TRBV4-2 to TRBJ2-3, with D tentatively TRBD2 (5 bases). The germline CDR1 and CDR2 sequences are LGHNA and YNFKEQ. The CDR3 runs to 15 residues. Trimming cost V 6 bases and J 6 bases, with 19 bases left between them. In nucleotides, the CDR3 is TGTGCCAGCAGTCCGAGGGAAGGGCCTCACGATACGCAGTATTTT. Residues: CASSPREGPHDTQYF.

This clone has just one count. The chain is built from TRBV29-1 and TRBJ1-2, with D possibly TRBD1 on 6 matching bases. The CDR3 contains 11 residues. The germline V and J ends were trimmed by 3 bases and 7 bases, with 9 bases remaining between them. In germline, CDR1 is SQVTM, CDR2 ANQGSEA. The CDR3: CSVEGGGGYTF. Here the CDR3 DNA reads TGCAGCGTTGAGGGAGGGGGTGGCTACACCTTC.

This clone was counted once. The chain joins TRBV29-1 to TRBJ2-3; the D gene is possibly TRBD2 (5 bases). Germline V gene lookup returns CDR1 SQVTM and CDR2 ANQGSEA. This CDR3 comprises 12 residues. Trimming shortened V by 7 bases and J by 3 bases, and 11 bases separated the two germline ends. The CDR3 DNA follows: TGCAGCGCAGCGGTGGGGACAGATACGCAGTATTTT. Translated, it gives CSAAVGTDTQYF.

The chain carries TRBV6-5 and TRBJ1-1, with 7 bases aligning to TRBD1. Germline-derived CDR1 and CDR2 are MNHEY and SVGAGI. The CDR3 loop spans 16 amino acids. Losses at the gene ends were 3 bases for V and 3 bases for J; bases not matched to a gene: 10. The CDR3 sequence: CASSYQMTGPYTEAFF. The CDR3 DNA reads TGTGCCAGCAGTTATCAGATGACAGGGCCGTACACTGAAGCTTTCTTT.

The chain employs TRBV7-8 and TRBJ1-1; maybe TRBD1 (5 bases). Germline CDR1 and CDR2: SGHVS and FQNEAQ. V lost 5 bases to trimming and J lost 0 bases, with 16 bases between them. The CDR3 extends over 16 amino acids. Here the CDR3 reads CASSPFDSLMNTEAFF. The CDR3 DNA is TGTGCCAGCAGCCCTTTTGACAGTTTGATGAACACTGAAGCTTTCTTT.

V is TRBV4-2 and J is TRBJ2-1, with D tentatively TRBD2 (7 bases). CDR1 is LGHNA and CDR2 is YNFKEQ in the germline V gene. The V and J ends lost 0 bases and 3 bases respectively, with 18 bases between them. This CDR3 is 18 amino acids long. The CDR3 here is CASSQDGGATRVYNEQFF. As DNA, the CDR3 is TGTGCCAGCAGCCAAGATGGGGGGGCCACCCGGGTCTACAATGAGCAGTTCTTC.

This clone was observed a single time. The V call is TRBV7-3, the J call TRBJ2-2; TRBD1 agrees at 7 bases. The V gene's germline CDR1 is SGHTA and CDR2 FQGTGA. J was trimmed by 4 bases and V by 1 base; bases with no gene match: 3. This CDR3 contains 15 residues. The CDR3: CASSLMAGGTGELFF. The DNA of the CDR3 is TGTGCCAGCAGCTTAATGGCAGGGGGCACCGGGGAGCTGTTTTTT. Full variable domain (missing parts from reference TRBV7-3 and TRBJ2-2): GAGVSQTPSNKVTEKGKYVELRCDPISGHTALYWYRQSLGQGPEFLIYFQGTGAADDSGLPNDRFFAVRPEGSVSTLKIQRTERGDSAVYLCASSLMAGGTGELFFGEGSRLTVL.

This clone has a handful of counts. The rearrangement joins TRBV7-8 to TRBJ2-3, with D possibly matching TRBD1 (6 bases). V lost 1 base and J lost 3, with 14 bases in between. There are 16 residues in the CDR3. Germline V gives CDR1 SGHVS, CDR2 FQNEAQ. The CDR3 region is CASSLGTVRRTDTQYF. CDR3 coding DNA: TGTGCCAGCAGCTTAGGGACAGTGCGGAGGACAGATACGCAGTATTTT. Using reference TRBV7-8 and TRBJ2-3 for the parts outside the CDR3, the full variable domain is GAGVSQSPRYKVAKRGQDVALRCDPISGHVSLFWYQQALGQGPEFLTYFQNEAQLDKSGLPSDRFFAERPEGSVSTLKIQRTQQEDSAVYLCASSLGTVRRTDTQYFGPGTRLTVL.

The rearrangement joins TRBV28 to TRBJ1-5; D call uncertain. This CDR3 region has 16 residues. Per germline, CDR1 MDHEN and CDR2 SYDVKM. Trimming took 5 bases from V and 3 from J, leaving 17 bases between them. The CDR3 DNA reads TGTGCCAGCAGTCTTCCTGACTTATCCCCCAATCAGCCCCAGCATTTT. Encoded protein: CASSLPDLSPNQPQHF.

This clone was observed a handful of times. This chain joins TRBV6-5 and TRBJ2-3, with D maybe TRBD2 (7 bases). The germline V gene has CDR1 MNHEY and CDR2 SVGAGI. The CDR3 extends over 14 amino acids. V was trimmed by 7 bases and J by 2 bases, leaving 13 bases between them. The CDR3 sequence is CASKRGGTTDTQYF. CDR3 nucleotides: TGTGCCAGCAAAAGGGGGGGGACCACAGATACGCAGTATTTT.

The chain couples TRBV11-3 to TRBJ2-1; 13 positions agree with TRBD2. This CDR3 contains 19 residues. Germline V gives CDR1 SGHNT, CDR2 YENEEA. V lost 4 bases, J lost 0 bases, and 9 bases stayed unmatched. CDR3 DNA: TGTGCCAGCAGCTCCCCGACTAGCGGGGGGCCAAGCTCCTACAATGAGCAGTTCTTC. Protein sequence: CASSSPTSGGPSSYNEQFF.

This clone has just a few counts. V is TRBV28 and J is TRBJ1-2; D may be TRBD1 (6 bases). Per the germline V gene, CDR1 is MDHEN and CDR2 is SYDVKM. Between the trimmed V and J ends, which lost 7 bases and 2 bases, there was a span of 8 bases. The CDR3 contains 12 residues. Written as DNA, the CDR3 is TGTGCCAGCAATCAGGGGAACTATGGCTACACCTTC. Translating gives CASNQGNYGYTF.

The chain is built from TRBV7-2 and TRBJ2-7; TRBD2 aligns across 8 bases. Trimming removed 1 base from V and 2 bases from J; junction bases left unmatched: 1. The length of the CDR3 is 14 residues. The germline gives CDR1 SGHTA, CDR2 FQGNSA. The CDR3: CASSLGSGAYEQYF. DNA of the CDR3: TGTGCCAGCAGCTTAGGTAGCGGGGCCTACGAGCAGTACTTC.

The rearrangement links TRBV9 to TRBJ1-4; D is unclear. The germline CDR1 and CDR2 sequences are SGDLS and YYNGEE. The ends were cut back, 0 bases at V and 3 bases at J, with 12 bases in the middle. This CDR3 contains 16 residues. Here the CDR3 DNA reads TGTGCCAGCAGCGTAGGCTGGGCAACGGCTAATGAAAAACTGTTTTTT. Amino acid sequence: CASSVGWATANEKLFF.

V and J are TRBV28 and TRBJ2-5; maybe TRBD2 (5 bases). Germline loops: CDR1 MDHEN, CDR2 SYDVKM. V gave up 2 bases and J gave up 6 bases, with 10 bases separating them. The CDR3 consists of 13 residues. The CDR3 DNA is TGTGCCAGCAGTTTACTAGCTAGAAAGACCCAGTACTTC. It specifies CASSLLARKTQYF.

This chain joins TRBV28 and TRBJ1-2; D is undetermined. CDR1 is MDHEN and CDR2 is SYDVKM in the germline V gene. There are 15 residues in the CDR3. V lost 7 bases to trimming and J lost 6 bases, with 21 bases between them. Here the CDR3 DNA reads TGTGCCAGCAAGGGAAACCCGTCCGACGACAATGGCTACACCTTC. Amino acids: CASKGNPSDDNGYTF.

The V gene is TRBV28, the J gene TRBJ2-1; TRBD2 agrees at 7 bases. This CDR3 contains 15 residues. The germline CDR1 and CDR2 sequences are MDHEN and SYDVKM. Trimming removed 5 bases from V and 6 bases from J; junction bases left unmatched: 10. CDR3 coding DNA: TGTGCCAGCAGTCCCGTGGGAGCGGGGAGCAATGAGCAGTTCTTC. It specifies CASSPVGAGSNEQFF.

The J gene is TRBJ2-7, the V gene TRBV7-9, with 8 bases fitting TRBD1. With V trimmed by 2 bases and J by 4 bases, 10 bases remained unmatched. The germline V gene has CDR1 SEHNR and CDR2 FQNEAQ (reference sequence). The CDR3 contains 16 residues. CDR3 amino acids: CASSLRPGQGDYEQYF. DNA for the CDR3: TGTGCCAGCAGCTTACGTCCCGGACAGGGTGATTACGAGCAGTACTTC.

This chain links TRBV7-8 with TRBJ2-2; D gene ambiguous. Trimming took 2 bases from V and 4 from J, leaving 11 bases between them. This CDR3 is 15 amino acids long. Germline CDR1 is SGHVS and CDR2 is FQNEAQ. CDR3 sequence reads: CASSLTVLGTGELFF. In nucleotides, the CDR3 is TGTGCCAGCAGCTTAACCGTATTAGGCACCGGGGAGCTGTTTTTT.

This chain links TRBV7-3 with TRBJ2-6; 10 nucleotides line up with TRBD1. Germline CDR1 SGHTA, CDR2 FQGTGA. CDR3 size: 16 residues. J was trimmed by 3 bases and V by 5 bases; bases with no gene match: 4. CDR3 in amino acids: CASSRQGAGGANVLTF. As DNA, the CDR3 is TGTGCCAGCAGCCGACAGGGGGCAGGTGGGGCCAACGTCCTGACTTTC.

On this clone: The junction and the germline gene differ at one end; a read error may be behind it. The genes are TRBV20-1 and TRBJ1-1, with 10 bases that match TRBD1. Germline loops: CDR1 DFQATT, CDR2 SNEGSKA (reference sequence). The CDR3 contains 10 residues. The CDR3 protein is CSARAGQGGF. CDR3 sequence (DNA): TGCAGTGCTAGAGCAGGACAGGGGGGTTTT.

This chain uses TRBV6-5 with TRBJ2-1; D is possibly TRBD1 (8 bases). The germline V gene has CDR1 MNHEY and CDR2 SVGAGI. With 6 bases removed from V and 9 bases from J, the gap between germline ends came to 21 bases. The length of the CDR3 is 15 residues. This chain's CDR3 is CASRTRDRGGVEQFF. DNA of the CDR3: TGTGCCAGCAGAACCCGTGACAGGGGAGGGGTTGAGCAGTTCTTC.

The CDR3 DNA is TGCGCCAGCAGCTTGGGGACCGGCACCCAGGGCACTGAAGCTTTCTTT. This sequence encodes CASSLGTGTQGTEAFF. V is TRBV5-1 and J is TRBJ1-1, with a tentative D call TRBD1 (5 bases). Germline values: CDR1 SGHRS, CDR2 YFSETQ. The CDR3 consists of 16 residues. V lost 0 bases and J lost 4, with 16 bases in between. Using reference TRBV5-1 and TRBJ1-1 for the parts outside the CDR3, the full variable domain is KAGVTQTPRYLIKTRGQQVTLSCSPISGHRSVSWYQQTPGQGLQFLFEYFSETQRNKGNFPGRFSGRQFSNSRSEMNVSTLELGDSALYLCASSLGTGTQGTEAFFGQGTRLTVV.

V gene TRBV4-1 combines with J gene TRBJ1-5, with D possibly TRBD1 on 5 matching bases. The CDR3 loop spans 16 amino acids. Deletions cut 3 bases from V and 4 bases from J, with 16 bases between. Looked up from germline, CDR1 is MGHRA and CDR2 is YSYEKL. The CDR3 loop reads CASSHLPGGGNQPQHF. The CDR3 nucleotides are TGCGCCAGCAGCCACCTCCCGGGGGGAGGTAATCAGCCCCAGCATTTT.